Shown below are 3 T cell receptor beta chains from a single sample sequenced in a study of blood T cell repertoires in COVID-19. Using immunoSEQ multiplex PCR, the repertoire was profiled, and TCRdb retains in-frame clones only, with some absent. The profile shows fewer than 75,000 clones, around 87% of them singletons. Input material: peripheral blood. These receptors all stem from a man in his sixties with active or convalescent COVID-19.

The genes are TRBV29-1 and TRBJ1-2, with D possibly TRBD1 on 5 matching bases. Germline lookup yields CDR1 SQVTM and CDR2 ANQGSEA. This CDR3 comprises 12 residues. Trimming removed 3 bases at V and 6 bases at J, with 11 bases between. The CDR3 region has the DNA TGCAGCGTTGACAAGGACATAAATGGCTACACCTTC. This sequence encodes CSVDKDINGYTF.

This chain joins TRBV7-8 and TRBJ2-5; maybe TRBD1 (5 bases). CDR1 and CDR2 from the germline V gene are SGHVS and FQNEAQ. CDR3 size: 14 residues. V dropped 5 bases and J dropped 1 base, with 11 bases sitting between them. The CDR3: CASSPTGFQETQYF. The CDR3 nucleotides are TGTGCCAGCAGCCCAACAGGATTCCAAGAGACCCAGTACTTC.

This clone was counted once. The chain has TRBV6-2 or TRBV6-3 and TRBJ1-2, with D maybe TRBD1 (5 bases). CDR3 length equals 15 residues. Looked up from germline, CDR1 is MNHEY and CDR2 is SVGEGT. V was cut by 3 bases and J by 0 bases, with 11 bases left in between. CDR3 region: CASSYRGNANYGYTF. CDR3 DNA sequence: TGTGCCAGCAGTTATCGGGGGAACGCTAACTATGGCTACACCTTC.